The clone carrying this T cell receptor (beta chain) was counted a few times. Antigen unknown. The sample belongs to a study of cytomegalovirus exposure and HLA in healthy donors. Findings of the study overall: Later analysis placed DRB1 highest and HLA-C lowest in TCR association rates, which differed by HLA locus. Immune exposure data for these donors was limited to CMV serostatus.

The PCR contained 60 Vbeta and 13 Jbeta primers. Sequenced by immunoSEQ multiplex PCR; TCRdb stores in-frame clones only, minus some. The sample lists about 160,000 clones; around 80% were seen once. Sequenced sample: PBMCs. This sequence was found in a man aged 18 to 30 in good health and CMV-seronegative.

The CDR3 region is CASGGGTGNSEQFF. CDR3 DNA sequence: TGTGCCAGCGGGGGGGGGACAGGGAACAGTGAGCAGTTCTTC. V and J are TRBV2 and TRBJ2-1, with 9 nucleotides matching TRBD1. Trimming cost V 8 bases and J 9 bases; bases outside gene matches: 11. Per germline, CDR1 SNHLY and CDR2 FYNNEI. CDR3 length: 14 residues.